The 7 T cell receptor beta chains given below trace back to one sample, sequenced in a study of T cells in Graves' hyperthyroidism and ophthalmopathy. Authors of the study amplified TCR beta CDR3 regions from RNA transcripts. When the TCR CDR3 underwent first-round RT-PCR, the HTBI primer set was used. TCRdb re-called the multiplex PCR reads with MiXCR, one entry per CDR3 protein. The data contain under 350,000 distinct CDR3 sequences, 18% of them singletons. Sequences were obtained from blood. The receptors were gathered from a woman aged 45-65 years with Graves' hyperthyroidism.

Remarks on this clonotype: Possible read error: a much larger clone is one base away. The chain links TRBV2 to TRBJ2-7; 11 bases map to TRBD2. The CDR3 consists of 14 residues. Trimming at V came to 7 bases and at J to 4 bases, leaving 6 bases not matched to a gene. Germline V gene lookup returns CDR1 SNHLY and CDR2 FYNNEI. In DNA form, the CDR3 reads TGTGCCAGCAAAACTAGCGGGGGCACTTACGAGCAGTACTTC. It encodes CASKTSGGTYEQYF.

V gene TRBV6-2 or TRBV6-3 combines with J gene TRBJ2-3; D perhaps matches TRBD1 (5 bases). This CDR3 is built from 14 residues. Trimming removed 2 bases at V and 5 bases at J, with 11 bases between. Per the germline V gene, CDR1 is MNHEY and CDR2 is SVGEGT. CDR3 sequence reads: CASSYDRRGDTQYF. The CDR3 coding sequence is TGTGCCAGCAGTTACGACAGAAGGGGAGATACGCAGTATTTT.

The V gene is TRBV29-1, the J gene TRBJ2-7; D gene ambiguous. Germline V gene data show CDR1 as SQVTM and CDR2 as ANQGSEA. V was pared by 0 bases and J by 3 bases, with 9 bases between. This CDR3 region has 13 residues. The CDR3 loop reads CSVEDARGYEQYF. The CDR3, as DNA: TGCAGCGTTGAAGACGCCAGAGGCTACGAGCAGTACTTC.

The gene calls are TRBV5-1 and TRBJ1-6, with a possible D match to TRBD1 (5 bases). The CDR3 covers 16 residues. With 0 bases removed from V and 1 base from J, the gap between germline ends came to 8 bases. The V gene's germline CDR1 is SGHRS and CDR2 YFSETQ. CDR3 in DNA: TGCGCCAGCAGCTTGGAGGACACATCCTATAATTCACCCCTCCACTTT. It is translated as CASSLEDTSYNSPLHF.

This clonotype was seen ten or more times. The chain uses TRBV11-2 and TRBJ1-1, with D possibly TRBD1 on 5 matching bases. From germline, CDR1 is SGHAT and CDR2 FQNNGV. Trimming shortened V by 2 bases and J by 5 bases, and 15 bases separated the two germline ends. CDR3 length equals 15 residues. CDR3 bases: TGTGCCAGCAGCTTATTGGCAGGGAGTCGGACTGAAGCTTTCTTT. This sequence encodes CASSLLAGSRTEAFF.

The chain couples TRBV30 to TRBJ2-3, with a possible D match to TRBD1 (6 bases). CDR1 and CDR2 from the germline V gene are GTSNPN and SVGIG (reference sequence). CDR3 size: 14 residues. V lost 2 bases to trimming and J lost 3 bases, with 12 bases between them. CDR3 bases: TGTGCCTGGAGTCCGGCGACAGGTACAGATACGCAGTATTTT. Protein sequence: CAWSPATGTDTQYF.

J is TRBJ1-4 and V is TRBV5-1; D gene uncertain. Germline V lookup: CDR1 SGHRS, CDR2 YFSETQ. Trimming took 4 bases from V and 8 from J, leaving 15 bases between them. The CDR3 is 14 residues long. The CDR3 nucleotides read TGCGCCAGCAGCATGCTTGATCACGCCGAAAAACTGTTTTTT. It specifies CASSMLDHAEKLFF. The entire variable domain, with the rest obtained from reference TRBV5-1 and TRBJ1-4, is as follows: KAGVTQTPRYLIKTRGQQVTLSCSPISGHRSVSWYQQTPGQGLQFLFEYFSETQRNKGNFPGRFSGRQFSNSRSEMNVSTLELGDSALYLCASSMLDHAEKLFFGSGTQLSVL.